This T cell receptor (beta chain) was documented in a study of cytomegalovirus exposure and HLA in healthy donors. With 60 Vbeta and 13 Jbeta primers, the PCR was carried out. Produced via immunoSEQ multiplex PCR; TCRdb's table is partial and in-frame only. The data show 85,000 to 130,000 clones, roughly 70% seen once. CDR3 length: 18 amino acids. Trimming removed 0 bases from V and 0 bases from J; junction bases left unmatched: 7. Germline CDR1 LGHNA, CDR2 YSLEER. This chain connects TRBV4-3 to TRBJ2-7; 11 bases map to TRBD1. Sequencing was performed on PBMCs. The TCR originated in a male donor in good health and CMV-seropositive. In DNA form, the CDR3 reads TGCGCCAGCAGCCAAGATGCATTGGGACAGGGGGTCTCCTACGAGCAGTACTTC. Encoded protein: CASSQDALGQGVSYEQYF.